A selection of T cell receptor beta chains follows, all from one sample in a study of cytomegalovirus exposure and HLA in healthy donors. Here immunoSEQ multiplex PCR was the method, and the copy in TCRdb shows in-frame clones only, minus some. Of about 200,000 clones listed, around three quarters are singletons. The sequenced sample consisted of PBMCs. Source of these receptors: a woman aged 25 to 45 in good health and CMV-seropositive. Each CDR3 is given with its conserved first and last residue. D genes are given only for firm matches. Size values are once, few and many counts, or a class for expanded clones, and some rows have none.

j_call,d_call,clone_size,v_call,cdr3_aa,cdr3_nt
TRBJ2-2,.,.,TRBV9,CASSVVLRYTGELFF,TGTGCCAGCAGCGTAGTCCTCCGTTACACCGGGGAGCTGTTTTTT
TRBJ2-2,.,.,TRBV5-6,CASSLVLRALTGELFF,TGTGCCAGCAGCTTGGTCCTACGAGCCCTCACCGGGGAGCTGTTTTTT
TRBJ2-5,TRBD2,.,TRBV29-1,CSVEGTSGRGEVRETQYF,TGCAGCGTCGAGGGGACTAGCGGGAGAGGGGAAGTACGGGAGACCCAGTACTTC
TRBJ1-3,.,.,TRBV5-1,CASSLGGGGSGNTIYF,TGCGCCAGCAGCTTGGGTGGCGGTGGCTCTGGAAACACCATATATTTT
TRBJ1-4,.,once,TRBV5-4,CASSLGQGGEKLFF,TGTGCCAGCAGCTTGGGGCAGGGTGGAGAAAAACTGTTTTTT
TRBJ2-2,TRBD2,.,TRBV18,CASSPPGLDTGELFF,TGTGCCAGCTCACCACCGGGACTAGACACCGGGGAGCTGTTTTTT
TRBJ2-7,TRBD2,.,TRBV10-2,CASSPVAGTNSYEQYF,TGCGCCAGCAGCCCGGTAGCGGGTACCAACTCCTACGAGCAGTACTTC
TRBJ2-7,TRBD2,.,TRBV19,CASSSSGTSYEQYF,TGTGCCAGTAGCTCTAGCGGGACCTCCTACGAGCAGTACTTC
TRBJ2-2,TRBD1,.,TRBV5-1,CASSLAAGGNTGELFF,TGCGCCAGCAGCTTGGCGGCAGGGGGCAACACCGGGGAGCTGTTTTTT
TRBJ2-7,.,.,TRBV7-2,CASRGGQGAYEQYF,TGTGCCAGCAGGGGGGGGCAGGGCGCCTACGAGCAGTACTTC
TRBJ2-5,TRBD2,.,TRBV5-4,CASSWGGLAEQETQYF,TGTGCCAGCAGCTGGGGGGGACTAGCGGAGCAAGAGACCCAGTACTTC
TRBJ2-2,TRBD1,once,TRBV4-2,CASSKNPGQGNTGELFF,TGTGCCAGCAGCAAAAATCCGGGACAGGGCAACACCGGGGAGCTGTTTTTT
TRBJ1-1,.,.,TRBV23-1,CASSRSGLMNTEAFF,TGCGCCAGCAGTCGATCAGGACTTATGAACACTGAAGCTTTCTTT
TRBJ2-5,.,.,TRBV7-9,CASSYTVETQYF,TGTGCCAGCAGCTATACTGTAGAGACCCAGTACTTC
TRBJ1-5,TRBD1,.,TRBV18,CASSWTGGAPQPQHF,TGTGCCAGCTCATGGACAGGGGGCGCGCCTCAGCCCCAGCATTTT
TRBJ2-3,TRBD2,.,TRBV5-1,CASSISGGDLTDTQYF,TGCGCCAGCAGCATTAGCGGGGGGGACCTCACAGATACGCAGTATTTT
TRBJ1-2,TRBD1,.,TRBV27,CASRPLLRQGANYGYTF,TGTGCCAGCAGGCCCCTTCTCAGGCAGGGGGCTAACTATGGCTACACCTTC
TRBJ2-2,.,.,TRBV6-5,CASSWTRTGELFF,TGTGCCAGCAGTTGGACTCGCACCGGGGAGCTGTTTTTT
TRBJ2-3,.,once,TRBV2,CASSPTARDTQYF,TGTGCCAGCAGCCCGACAGCGCGAGATACGCAGTATTTT
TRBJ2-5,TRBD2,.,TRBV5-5,CASSSGLAGGGETQYF,TGTGCCAGCAGCTCTGGACTAGCGGGGGGAGGAGAGACCCAGTACTTC
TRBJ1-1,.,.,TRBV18,CASSPSRTKYLNTEAFF,TGTGCCAGCTCACCTTCAAGGACAAAATACCTGAACACTGAAGCTTTCTTT
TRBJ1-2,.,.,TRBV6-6,CASREDGYTF,TGTGCCAGCCGGGAGGATGGCTACACCTTC
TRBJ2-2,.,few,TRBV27,CASSSLLAGELFF,TGTGCCAGCAGCTCATTACTGGCCGGGGAGCTGTTTTTT
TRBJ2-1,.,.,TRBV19,CASSTPYSVPSYNEQFF,TGTGCCAGTAGTACCCCATATAGCGTTCCGTCCTACAATGAGCAGTTCTTC
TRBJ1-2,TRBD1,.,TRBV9,CASSVDRDYGYTF,TGTGCCAGCAGCGTCGACAGGGACTATGGCTACACCTTC
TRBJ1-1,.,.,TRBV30,CAWSDHRLMNTEAFF,TGTGCCTGGAGTGACCACAGGCTAATGAACACTGAAGCTTTCTTT
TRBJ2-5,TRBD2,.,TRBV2,CASSEERLAGETQYF,TGTGCCAGCAGTGAAGAGAGGCTAGCGGGAGAGACCCAGTACTTC
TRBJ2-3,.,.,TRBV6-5,CASTSVAIDTQYF,TGTGCCAGCACTTCGGTAGCTATAGATACGCAGTATTTT
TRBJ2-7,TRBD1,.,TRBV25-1,CASSRCRDSRGYEQYF,TGTGCCAGCAGTCGATGCCGGGACAGTCGGGGATACGAGCAGTACTTC
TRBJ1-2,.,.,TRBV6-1,CASPRGREVGYTF,TGTGCCAGCCCTCGTGGCAGGGAAGTAGGCTACACCTTC
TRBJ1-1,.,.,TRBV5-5,CASSWDFNTEAFF,TGTGCCAGCAGCTGGGACTTTAACACTGAAGCTTTCTTT
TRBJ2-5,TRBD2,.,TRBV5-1,CASSLVSSGSSETQYF,TGCGCCAGCAGCTTGGTCTCGAGCGGGAGCAGTGAGACCCAGTACTTC
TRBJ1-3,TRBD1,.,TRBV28,CASSSRQGVDTIYF,TGTGCCAGCAGTTCCCGACAGGGTGTAGACACCATATATTTT
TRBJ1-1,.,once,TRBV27,CASSLSEGTNTEAFF,TGTGCCAGCAGTTTATCGGAGGGAACGAACACTGAAGCTTTCTTT
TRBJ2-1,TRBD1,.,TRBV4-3,CASSQVLWDRAYNEQFF,TGCGCCAGCAGCCAAGTATTATGGGACAGGGCCTACAATGAGCAGTTCTTC
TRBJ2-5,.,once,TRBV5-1,CASSLVQGGQETQYF,TGCGCCAGCAGCTTGGTTCAGGGGGGACAAGAGACCCAGTACTTC
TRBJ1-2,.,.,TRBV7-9,CASSHGQQEFNYGYTF,TGTGCCAGCAGCCATGGACAACAGGAGTTTAACTATGGCTACACCTTC
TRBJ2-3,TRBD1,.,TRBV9,CASSDRQGHSDTQYF,TGTGCCAGCAGCGACCGACAGGGTCATTCAGATACGCAGTATTTT
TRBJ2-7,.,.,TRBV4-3,CASSQDLGQRYEQYF,TGCGCCAGCAGCCAAGATTTGGGACAACGCTACGAGCAGTACTTC